The 10 T cell receptor beta chains in this list originate from one sample, sequenced in a study of cytomegalovirus exposure and HLA in healthy donors (dated by TCRdb to about 2017). Libraries were made using the immunoSEQ multiplex PCR assay. A mixture of 60 forward primers for TCR Vbeta segments and 13 reverse primers for TCR Jbeta segments was used in the multiplex PCR. TCRdb limited this immuneACCESS table to in-frame rearrangements with V and J called. A share of clones is missing; checked studies link under half to unresolved V genes, and the rest is unexplained. This sample is represented by about 110,000 clones; about 70% of them were singletons. The ten largest clones take up approximately 0.74% of the sample. Material for sequencing was PBMCs. Every receptor here comes from a boy under 18 in good health and CMV-seronegative.

The chain recombines TRBV5-6 with TRBJ1-1, with TRBD1 matching over 7 bases. After removal of 3 bases from V and 0 bases from J, the junction contained 5 bases not matched to a gene. CDR1 SGHDT and CDR2 YYEEEE come from the germline V gene. This CDR3 is 15 amino acids long. The CDR3 here is CASSSRQGLNTEAFF. The DNA of the CDR3 is TGTGCCAGCAGCTCTCGACAGGGCCTGAACACTGAAGCTTTCTTT.

J is TRBJ2-1 and V is TRBV7-3, with 10 bases fitting TRBD2. CDR1 and CDR2 (germline): SGHTA, FQGTGA. With 5 bases clipped from V and 3 bases from J, the junction kept 7 bases outside the gene matches. This CDR3 comprises 16 residues. CDR3 residues: CASSPKGTSVYNEQFF. Here the CDR3 DNA reads TGTGCCAGCAGCCCAAAAGGGACTAGCGTCTACAATGAGCAGTTCTTC. The whole variable domain, remainder taken from reference TRBV7-3 and TRBJ2-1, is GAGVSQTPSNKVTEKGKYVELRCDPISGHTALYWYRQSLGQGPEFLIYFQGTGAADDSGLPNDRFFAVRPEGSVSTLKIQRTERGDSAVYLCASSPKGTSVYNEQFFGPGTRLTVL.

A single count supports this clone. The rearrangement uses TRBV19 and TRBJ2-7; D may be TRBD2 (6 bases). The V and J ends lost 9 bases and 0 bases respectively, with 9 bases between them. The V gene's germline CDR1 is LNHDA and CDR2 SQIVND (reference sequence). The CDR3 spans 12 residues. CDR3 loop: CASGSPSYEQYF. CDR3 bases: TGTGCCAGCGGGAGCCCCTCCTACGAGCAGTACTTC.

The V gene is TRBV7-7, the J gene TRBJ2-5, with 7 bases fitting TRBD1. CDR3 size: 13 residues. The germline gives CDR1 SSHAT, CDR2 FNYEAQ (reference sequence). V shed 4 bases and J 5 bases; nucleotides not matched to a gene: 4. CDR3 sequence (DNA): TGTGCCAGCAGCTCGACAGGGCTGGAGACCCAGTACTTC. It codes for CASSSTGLETQYF.

V is TRBV2 and J is TRBJ1-2; D uncertain. Trimming took 10 bases from V and 6 from J, leaving 18 bases between them. In germline, CDR1 is SNHLY, CDR2 FYNNEI. There are 13 residues in the CDR3. The CDR3 nucleotides read TGTGCCACCCGGCCGCGCGGCCTCAATGGCTACACCTTC. Translating gives CATRPRGLNGYTF. Filled out from reference TRBV2 and TRBJ1-2, the complete variable domain reads EPEVTQTPSHQVTQMGQEVILRCVPISNHLYFYWYRQILGQKVEFLVSFYNNEISEKSEIFDDQFSVERPDGSNFTLKIRSTKLEDSAMYFCATRPRGLNGYTFGSGTRLTVV.

V gene TRBV5-1 combines with J gene TRBJ2-7, with a tentative D call TRBD2 (5 bases). V shed 0 bases and J shed 0 bases, with 10 bases lying between them. Germline assignment: CDR1 SGHRS and CDR2 YFSETQ. CDR3 length: 15 amino acids. The CDR3 DNA is TGCGCCAGCAGCTTGGAAGGTGGGAGCTCCTACGAGCAGTACTTC. As protein: CASSLEGGSSYEQYF.

The rearrangement joins TRBV15 to TRBJ2-2; 11 bases agree with TRBD2. The CDR3 totals 19 residues. V shed 4 bases, J shed 2 bases, and the junction held 12 bases outside the gene matches. The germline V gene has CDR1 LNHNV and CDR2 YYDKDF (reference sequence). The CDR3 here is CATSIGLAGGEPNTGELFF. DNA of the CDR3: TGTGCCACCAGCATCGGGTTAGCGGGGGGGGAACCAAACACCGGGGAGCTGTTTTTT.

This chain links TRBV6-1 with TRBJ2-5, with 14 bases lining up with TRBD2. Per the germline V gene, CDR1 is MNHNS and CDR2 is SASEGT. V trimming: 3 bases; J trimming: 4 bases; junction bases outside the gene matches: 4. The CDR3 runs 16 residues. The CDR3 spells CASSDLGLAGVETQYF. CDR3 coding DNA: TGTGCCAGCAGTGACCTGGGACTAGCGGGAGTAGAGACCCAGTACTTC.

The chain joins TRBV25-1 to TRBJ1-6; D gene uncertain. Germline assignment: CDR1 MGHDK and CDR2 SYGVNS. Trimming removed 3 bases from V and 9 bases from J, with 9 bases in between. The CDR3 runs 13 residues. The CDR3 DNA reads TGTGCCAGCAGTGACCCCTCCAGTTCACCCCTCCACTTT. This gives the protein CASSDPSSSPLHF.

This clone was seen a few times. The gene calls are TRBV30 and TRBJ2-7; D gene ambiguous. The CDR3 has 13 amino acids. Between the trimmed V and J ends, which lost 0 bases and 6 bases, there was a span of 12 bases. Germline values: CDR1 GTSNPN, CDR2 SVGIG (reference sequence). CDR3 region: CAWSVSRSAEQYF. CDR3 DNA: TGTGCCTGGAGTGTGTCCAGGTCCGCCGAGCAGTACTTC.